This TCR beta chain was sequenced during a study of blood T cell repertoires in COVID-19. Study information: Samples taken during acute and convalescent COVID-19 were collected in the United States, Italy and Spain. The cDNA or gDNA used as material had been derived from T cells, B-cell-depleted T cells, or PBMCs.

How the authors handled the data: Amplifying reference gene primers gave estimates of nucleated cell counts. TCRdb's table, derived via immunoSEQ multiplex PCR, lists solely in-frame clones and lacks some. V and J calls and clone size are those listed in that table; D and trimming were worked out from the DNA. The table includes 130,000 or so clones, 84% detected once. Germline V gene sequence: CDR1 LNHDA, CDR2 SQIVND (reference sequence). This CDR3 region has 15 residues. Trimming removed 2 bases from V and 0 bases from J, with 8 bases in between. The V call is TRBV19, the J call TRBJ1-3; D might be TRBD1 (5 bases). The sample was peripheral blood. The source of this sequence is a woman aged 55-69 years with acute or convalescent COVID-19. CDR3 DNA: TGTGCCAGTAGTATACTAGACAGCTCTGGAAACACCATATATTTT. It codes for CASSILDSSGNTIYF.